These 18 T cell receptor beta chains were sequenced from one sample in a study of blood T cell repertoires in COVID-19 (dated by TCRdb to about 2020). Libraries came from the immunoSEQ multiplex PCR assay. Held by TCRdb, this immuneACCESS table contains in-frame sequences only and omits some clones. Under half of the omission traces to an unresolved V gene where checked; the cause of the rest is unknown. Present in this sample are around 76,000 clones, around 84% of which were seen just once. In total, the top ten clones hold approximately 0.8% of the sample. The sample was peripheral blood. All receptors derive from a woman between 65 and 79 years old with acute or convalescent COVID-19.

CDR3 in amino acids: CASSLSGRLSQYF. CDR3 bases: TGTGCCAGCAGTCTTAGCGGGAGATTGTCGCAGTACTTC. V and J are TRBV28 and TRBJ2-7; TRBD2 matches at 9 bases. Germline V CDR1 and CDR2: MDHEN, SYDVKM. V lost 5 bases, J lost 9 bases, and 8 bases stayed unmatched. This CDR3 spans 13 amino acids.

This clone came up a few times. The chain joins TRBV20-1 to TRBJ1-5; no clear D gene. CDR1 DFQATT and CDR2 SNEGSKA come from the germline V gene (reference sequence). The CDR3 extends over 12 amino acids. V lost 3 bases and J 7 bases, leaving 10 bases between the germline ends. The CDR3 bases are TGCAGTGCTAGTTTCGGGAAACAGCCCCAGCATTTT. As protein: CSASFGKQPQHF.

The chain couples TRBV9 to TRBJ2-1; 8 bases are shared with TRBD1. Trimming at V came to 2 bases and at J to 5 bases, leaving 3 bases not matched to a gene. The CDR3 length is 14 residues. Germline loops: CDR1 SGDLS, CDR2 YYNGEE. CDR3 in amino acids: CASSVRQGNNEQFF. Written as DNA, the CDR3 is TGTGCCAGCAGCGTTAGACAGGGGAACAATGAGCAGTTCTTC.

The V and J genes are TRBV30 and TRBJ1-2; D ambiguous. CDR3 length equals 13 residues. The V gene lost 0 bases and the J gene lost 12 bases, with 17 bases spanning the gap. Germline assignment: CDR1 GTSNPN and CDR2 SVGIG (reference sequence). The CDR3 loop reads CAWSVRLTSVHTF. The CDR3 DNA reads TGTGCCTGGAGTGTAAGACTGACCTCTGTCCACACCTTC.

V gene TRBV18 combines with J gene TRBJ2-7; 10 positions agree with TRBD2. The junction had 1 base not matched to a gene; V was cut back by 2 bases and J by 0 bases. Germline lookup yields CDR1 KGHSH and CDR2 LQKENI. The CDR3 contains 15 residues. CDR3 DNA: TGTGCCAGCTCACCAGTAGCGGGGGGCTCCTACGAGCAGTACTTC. As protein: CASSPVAGGSYEQYF.

This chain links TRBV10-3 with TRBJ2-2; 11 positions match TRBD2. Germline V CDR1 and CDR2: ENHRY, SYGVKD. The CDR3 covers 17 residues. V lost 3 bases and J lost 6; bases outside the gene matches: 9. The CDR3 DNA follows: TGTGCCATCAGTGACCTACTAGCGGGAGTTTCCGCCGGGGAGCTGTTTTTT. It encodes CAISDLLAGVSAGELFF.

The chain links TRBV5-1 to TRBJ2-7; D might be TRBD2 (5 bases). This CDR3 has 14 amino acids. Germline CDR1 reads SGHRS; CDR2 reads YFSETQ. Trimming took 10 bases from V and 7 from J, leaving 24 bases between them. The CDR3 bases are TGCGCCCTCACGCGAGGGTCCCCCTCTCGGGAGCAGTACTTC. As protein: CALTRGSPSREQYF.

The chain has TRBV6-2 or TRBV6-3 and TRBJ1-1; TRBD1 is a possible D gene (6 bases). This CDR3 region has 17 residues. Per the germline V gene, CDR1 is MNHEY and CDR2 is SVGEGT. V gave up 2 bases and J gave up 1 base, with 17 bases separating them. DNA for the CDR3: TGTGCCAGCAGTTACAGGGCGGGGGCCACTGGGAACACTGAAGCTTTCTTT. Its protein is CASSYRAGATGNTEAFF.

This chain joins TRBV6-1 and TRBJ1-5; 9 positions match TRBD1. With 1 base clipped from V and 5 bases from J, the junction kept 6 bases outside the gene matches. Germline lookup yields CDR1 MNHNS and CDR2 SASEGT. CDR3 length equals 16 residues. CDR3: CASSEGGQGTYQPQHF. DNA of the CDR3: TGTGCCAGCAGTGAAGGGGGACAGGGTACGTATCAGCCCCAGCATTTT.

This chain uses TRBV11-2 with TRBJ1-6, with D unresolved. Deletions cut 2 bases from V and 7 bases from J, with 9 bases between. Looked up from germline, CDR1 is SGHAT and CDR2 is FQNNGV. CDR3 length equals 14 residues. CDR3: CASSLLRVNSPLHF. The CDR3 nucleotides read TGTGCCAGCAGCTTACTACGGGTGAATTCACCCCTCCACTTT. Complete variable domain (other parts from reference TRBV11-2 and TRBJ1-6): EAGVAQSPRYKIIEKRQSVAFWCNPISGHATLYWYQQILGQGPKLLIQFQNNGVVDDSQLPKDRFSAERLKGVDSTLKIQPAKLEDSAVYLCASSLLRVNSPLHFGNGTRLTVT.

V gene TRBV7-9 combines with J gene TRBJ2-3, with TRBD2 matching over 8 bases. This CDR3 has 16 residues. The V segment lost 5 bases and the J segment 5 bases; nucleotides outside the gene matches: 12. Germline V gene data show CDR1 as SEHNR and CDR2 as FQNEAQ (reference sequence). The chain's CDR3 is CASSPGTRGSLDTQYF. For the CDR3, the DNA is TGTGCCAGCAGCCCCGGGACTAGAGGTAGTTTAGATACGCAGTATTTT.

The rearrangement links TRBV6-5 to TRBJ1-5, with 7 bases that match TRBD1. This CDR3 contains 11 residues. V trimming: 9 bases; J trimming: 15 bases; junction bases outside the gene matches: 11. Germline values: CDR1 MNHEY, CDR2 SVGAGI. The CDR3 region has the DNA TGTGCCAGTAAACAGGGGTCCTTCCCGCATTTT. Amino acids: CASKQGSFPHF.

This clone came up once. CDR3 sequence (DNA): TGTGCCTGGAGTGTACGGAGGGCAGTAGGCAATGAGCAGTTCTTC. Translated, it gives CAWSVRRAVGNEQFF. This chain links TRBV30 with TRBJ2-1; weak D call: TRBD2 (6 bases). Trimming removed 0 bases from V and 6 bases from J, with 15 bases in between. Germline V lookup: CDR1 GTSNPN, CDR2 SVGIG (reference sequence). CDR3 length: 15 amino acids.

This clone was picked up a small number of times. The rearrangement joins TRBV5-5 to TRBJ1-5; D might be TRBD1 (6 bases). The CDR3 covers 15 residues. V lost 0 bases and J 5 bases, leaving 12 bases between the germline ends. CDR1 is SGHKS and CDR2 is YYEKEE in the germline V gene (reference sequence). CDR3 DNA: TGTGCCAGCAGCTTGGTTAAGGGGGTCGATCAGCCCCAGCATTTT. It codes for CASSLVKGVDQPQHF.

This clone was seen more than once but under ten times. V gene TRBV29-1 combines with J gene TRBJ1-1, with 7 bases that match TRBD1. The length of the CDR3 is 14 residues. Trimming cost V 3 bases and J 10 bases; bases outside gene matches: 14. Germline assignment: CDR1 SQVTM and CDR2 ANQGSEA. The CDR3 coding sequence is TGCAGCGTTGAGATCGAGGGGCGCGCAGGGGGAGCTTTCTTT. Translation: CSVEIEGRAGGAFF.

The chain links TRBV10-1 to TRBJ2-7; unclear D gene. Trimming shortened V by 0 bases and J by 2 bases, and 8 bases separated the two germline ends. The CDR3 extends over 14 amino acids. Looked up from germline, CDR1 is WNHNN and CDR2 is SYGVQD (reference sequence). The CDR3 loop is CASSESGDPYEQYF. CDR3 bases: TGCGCCAGCAGTGAGTCAGGAGATCCCTACGAGCAGTACTTC.

This clone is judged medium-sized. The chain carries TRBV12-3 or TRBV12-4 and TRBJ1-2, with TRBD1 matching 7 bases. V was pared by 6 bases and J by 7 bases, with 5 bases of the junction left unmatched. The CDR3 runs to 12 residues. CDR3 in amino acids: CASRNTGAGYTF. The CDR3 DNA is TGTGCCAGCAGAAACACAGGGGCTGGCTACACCTTC.

The rearrangement joins TRBV14 to TRBJ2-3, with 7 nucleotides matching TRBD1. V dropped 4 bases and J dropped 6; count of bases not matched to a gene: 4. The germline CDR1 and CDR2 sequences are SGHDN and FVKESK. There are 13 residues in the CDR3. CDR3 nucleotides: TGTGCCAGCAGCCTCACAGGGGCCGATACGCAGTATTTT. Protein: CASSLTGADTQYF.